This T cell receptor beta chain was identified in a study of post-analysis software for immune sequencing data. Study in general: The patients showed relapsing-remitting, secondary progressive and progressive-relapsing multiple sclerosis courses. Overall study results and limits: Normalized Chao1 diversity in multiple sclerosis patients fell significantly below that of controls. The five TRBV segments detected at higher frequency in patients than in controls included TRBV5-6, TRBV5-1 and TRBV20-1.

V was shortened by 0 bases and J by 11 bases, with 19 bases between the two germline ends. The CDR3 contains 16 residues. CDR1 and CDR2 (germline): ENHRY, SYGVKD. Unique molecular identifiers featured in each of the TCR beta cDNA libraries. One entry per CDR3 protein results from TCRdb running MiXCR on the PCR reads. The data contain more than 500,000 distinct CDR3 sequences, 30% to 40% of them singletons. Remarks on this clonotype: The antigen remains unidentified.

This chain connects TRBV10-3 to TRBJ1-4; D is uncertain. This TCR was recovered from a girl between 2 and 17 years old with multiple sclerosis. The sample consisted of blood. CDR3 sequence: CAISESTFNKPWKLFF. In DNA form, the CDR3 reads TGTGCCATCAGTGAGTCGACTTTTAACAAGCCCTGGAAACTGTTTTTT.